The 9 T cell receptor beta chains in this list originate from one sample, sequenced in a study of T cell changes during pregnancy in multiple sclerosis. TCRdb's table, derived via immunoSEQ multiplex PCR, lists solely in-frame clones and lacks some. The sample comprises roughly 75,000 clones, approximately 94% of which are singletons, and 2.6% rests with the top ten. The sequencing here drew on peripheral blood, taken after pregnancy. These TCRs come from a female donor in good health, enrolled as a control in a pregnancy study.

V usage is TRBV19 and J usage is TRBJ1-1; tentatively, D is TRBD1 (6 bases). Trimming cost V 9 bases and J 7 bases, with 15 bases left between them. This CDR3 is 12 amino acids long. Per the germline V gene, CDR1 is LNHDA and CDR2 is SQIVND (reference sequence). CDR3 protein: CARVYRDYEAFF. The CDR3 DNA sequence: TGTGCCAGGGTATACAGGGACTATGAAGCTTTCTTT.

The chain links TRBV4-2 to TRBJ2-4, with D possibly TRBD2 on 6 matching bases. The germline V and J ends were trimmed by 2 bases and 6 bases, with 14 bases remaining between them. Germline values: CDR1 LGHNA, CDR2 YNFKEQ. There are 15 residues in the CDR3. The CDR3 is CASSQQEGSGNIQYF. CDR3 bases: TGTGCCAGCAGCCAACAGGAGGGAAGTGGAAACATTCAGTACTTC.

The chain combines TRBV6-5 with TRBJ2-5; a weak D match, TRBD1 (6 bases). CDR1 MNHEY and CDR2 SVGAGI come from the germline V gene. This CDR3 comprises 13 residues. V was trimmed by 2 bases and J by 2 bases, leaving 6 bases between them. For the CDR3, the DNA is TGTGCCAGCAGTTACACAGGGCAAGAGACCCAGTACTTC. This translates into CASSYTGQETQYF.

This chain connects TRBV7-2 to TRBJ2-5; D not resolved. CDR1 and CDR2 from the germline V gene are SGHTA and FQGNSA. The V gene lost 4 bases and the J gene lost 7 bases, with 7 bases spanning the gap. This CDR3 is built from 11 residues. Here the CDR3 DNA reads TGTGCCAGCAGCTCCGAGGTGACCCAGTACTTC. This gives the protein CASSSEVTQYF.

V gene TRBV10-3 combines with J gene TRBJ2-1, with TRBD2 matching over 10 bases. The V and J ends lost 10 bases and 7 bases, in that order; junction bases with no gene match: 7. Germline CDR1 reads ENHRY; CDR2 reads SYGVKD. This CDR3 is built from 13 residues. Here the CDR3 DNA reads TGTGCCACCGCGGGACTAGCGTTTAATGAGCAGTTCTTC. This translates into CATAGLAFNEQFF.

The gene calls are TRBV29-1 and TRBJ2-7; 7 nucleotides line up with TRBD2. The V and J ends lost 1 base and 4 bases, in that order; junction bases with no gene match: 4. From germline, CDR1 is SQVTM and CDR2 ANQGSEA. This CDR3 contains 13 residues. The CDR3 is CSVEVLGGYEQYF. The CDR3 DNA sequence: TGCAGCGTTGAAGTACTGGGAGGGTACGAGCAGTACTTC.

CDR3 DNA: TGTGCCAGCAGTCCCTCCCAGCGGGAGTTCCCCCACGAGCAGTACTTC. This translates into CASSPSQREFPHEQYF. The V and J genes are TRBV28 and TRBJ2-7; 8 bases line up with TRBD2. Germline V gene lookup returns CDR1 MDHEN and CDR2 SYDVKM. Germline trimming cut 5 bases from V and 5 bases from J; bases unmatched to any gene: 14. There are 16 residues in the CDR3.

This clone appeared once. The chain has TRBV18 and TRBJ2-1; 8 positions match TRBD2. This CDR3 region has 16 residues. In germline, CDR1 is KGHSH, CDR2 LQKENI. V lost 3 bases to trimming and J lost 9 bases; unmatched junction nucleotides: 13. In DNA, the CDR3 is TGTGCCAGCTCACCCCCAAGGAGCGGGAGTAATTTTGAGCAGTTCTTC. It codes for CASSPPRSGSNFEQFF.

The V and J genes are TRBV9 and TRBJ2-2, with TRBD2 matching over 8 bases. The ends lost 3 bases at V and 4 bases at J; junction bases unmatched: 5. Germline values: CDR1 SGDLS, CDR2 YYNGEE. This CDR3 is built from 15 residues. CDR3 sequence reads: CASSDLAGGTGELFF. The CDR3 nucleotides read TGTGCCAGCAGCGATTTGGCGGGAGGCACCGGGGAGCTGTTTTTT.